The TCR beta chain under discussion was sequenced for a study of early T cells in non-severe SARS-CoV-2 infection. Study background: Bulk RNA from unsorted whole blood was sequenced; chains were unpaired.

This clonotype occurred many times. Each CDR3 protein is one row after TCRdb ran MiXCR on the 5' RACE reads. Here the sample spans about 34,000 distinct CDR3 sequences, 5% to 6.5% being singletons. This TCR was recovered from an adult who was a healthcare worker with PCR-confirmed SARS-CoV-2 infection or an uninfected control (not recorded which). Sequenced sample: whole blood.

CDR3 loop: CSARDPRGSSHEQFF. CDR3 DNA: TGCAGTGCTAGAGATCCGAGGGGCTCGAGTCATGAGCAGTTCTTC. The chain employs TRBV20-1 and TRBJ2-1, with D perhaps matching TRBD1 or TRBD2 (5 bases each). The ends were cut back, 0 bases at V and 8 bases at J, with 17 bases in the middle. CDR1 and CDR2 from the germline V gene are DFQATT and SNEGSKA (reference sequence). This CDR3 is 15 amino acids long.